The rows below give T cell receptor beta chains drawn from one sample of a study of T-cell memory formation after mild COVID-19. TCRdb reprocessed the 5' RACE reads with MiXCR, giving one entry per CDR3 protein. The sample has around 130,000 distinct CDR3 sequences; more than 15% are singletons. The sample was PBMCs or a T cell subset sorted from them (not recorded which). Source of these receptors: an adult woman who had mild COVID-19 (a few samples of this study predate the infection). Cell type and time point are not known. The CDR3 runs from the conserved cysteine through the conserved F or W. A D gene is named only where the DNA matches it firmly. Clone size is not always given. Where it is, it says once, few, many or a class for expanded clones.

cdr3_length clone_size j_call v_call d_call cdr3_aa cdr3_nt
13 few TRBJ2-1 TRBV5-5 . CASSLFRNNEQFF TGTGCCAGCAGCTTGTTCAGGAACAATGAGCAGTTCTTC
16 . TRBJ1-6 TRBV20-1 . CSAREIPRDIHSPLHF TGCAGTGCTAGAGAAATACCTAGGGACATCCATTCACCCCTCCACTTT
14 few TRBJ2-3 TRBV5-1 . CASSLTESTDTQYF TGCGCCAGCAGCTTGACTGAAAGCACAGATACGCAGTATTTT
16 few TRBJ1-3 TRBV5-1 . CASSLSGGAGRNTIYF TGCGCCAGCAGCTTGTCTGGTGGGGCAGGGAGAAACACCATATATTTT
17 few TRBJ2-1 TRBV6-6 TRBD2 CASSYSVGRGFSNEQFF TGTGCCAGCAGTTATTCGGTCGGGAGGGGCTTCAGCAATGAGCAGTTCTTC
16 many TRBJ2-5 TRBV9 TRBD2 CASSVETSGRRETQYF TGTGCCAGCAGCGTAGAGACTAGCGGGAGACGAGAGACCCAGTACTTC
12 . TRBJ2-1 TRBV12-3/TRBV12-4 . CASRDLADEQFF TGTGCCAGCAGGGACTTAGCAGATGAGCAGTTCTTC
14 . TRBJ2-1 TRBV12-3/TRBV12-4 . CASSDSPGGNEQFF TGTGCCAGCAGTGACTCCCCTGGGGGCAATGAGCAGTTCTTC
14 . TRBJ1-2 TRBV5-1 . CASSPTSVLYGYTF TGCGCCAGCAGCCCGACATCGGTTCTCTATGGCTACACCTTC
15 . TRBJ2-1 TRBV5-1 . CASSFRDGGYNEQFF TGCGCCAGCAGCTTCCGGGACGGGGGATACAATGAGCAGTTCTTC
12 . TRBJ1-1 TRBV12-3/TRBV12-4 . CASSLISTEAFF TGTGCCAGCAGCCTAATTAGCACTGAAGCTTTCTTT
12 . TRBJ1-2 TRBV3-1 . CASSQRSYGYTF TGTGCCAGCAGCCAAAGGTCCTATGGCTACACCTTC
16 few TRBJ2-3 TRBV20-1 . CSALKVRGTTTDTQYF TGCAGTGCTCTGAAGGTTCGCGGGACCACCACAGATACGCAGTATTTT
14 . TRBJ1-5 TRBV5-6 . CASSLQGINQPQHF TGTGCCAGCAGCTTGCAGGGTATCAATCAGCCCCAGCATTTT
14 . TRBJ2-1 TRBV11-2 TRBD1 CASSKGQAYNEQFF TGTGCCAGCAGCAAGGGACAGGCTTACAATGAGCAGTTCTTC
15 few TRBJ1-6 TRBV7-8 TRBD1 CASSGGTGSNSPLHF TGTGCCAGCAGCGGCGGGACAGGAAGTAATTCACCCCTCCACTTT
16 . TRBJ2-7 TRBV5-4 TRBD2 CASSLLASGRMHEQYF TGTGCCAGCAGCTTGCTGGCTAGCGGGAGAATGCACGAGCAGTACTTC
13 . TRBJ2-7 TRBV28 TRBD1 CASRTQGNDEQYF TGTGCCAGCAGAACACAGGGGAACGACGAGCAGTACTTC
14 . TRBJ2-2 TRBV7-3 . CASSLMWDTGELFF TGTGCCAGCAGCTTAATGTGGGATACTGGGGAGCTGTTTTTT
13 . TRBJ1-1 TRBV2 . CASSEAHGGEAFF TGTGCCAGCAGTGAAGCGCACGGCGGTGAAGCTTTCTTT
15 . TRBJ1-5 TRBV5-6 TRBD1 CASSTGGAGNQPQHF TGTGCCAGCAGCACAGGGGGCGCAGGCAATCAGCCCCAGCATTTT
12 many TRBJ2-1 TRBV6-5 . CASSYVPGEQFF TGTGCCAGCAGTTACGTTCCGGGTGAGCAGTTCTTC
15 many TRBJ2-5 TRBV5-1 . CASSEIPGEGKTQYF TGCGCCAGCAGCGAAATTCCGGGAGAGGGAAAGACCCAGTACTTC
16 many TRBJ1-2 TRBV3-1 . CASSRTAHAGSYGYTF TGTGCCAGCAGCCGGACAGCCCATGCGGGATCCTATGGCTACACCTTC
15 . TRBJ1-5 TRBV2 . CASRTTDYSNQPQHF TGTGCCAGCAGAACCACAGATTATAGCAATCAGCCCCAGCATTTT
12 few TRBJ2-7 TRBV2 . CASSQGISEQYF TGTGCCAGCAGCCAGGGAATAAGCGAGCAGTACTTC
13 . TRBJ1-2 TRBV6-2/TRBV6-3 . CASSYGGWHGYTF TGTGCCAGCAGTTATGGGGGGTGGCATGGCTACACCTTC
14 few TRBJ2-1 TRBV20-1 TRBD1 CSARAQGSYNEQFF TGCAGTGCCCGGGCACAGGGGAGCTACAATGAGCAGTTCTTC
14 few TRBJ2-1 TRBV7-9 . CASSLELGYNEQFF TGTGCCAGCAGCTTAGAGTTGGGGTACAATGAGCAGTTCTTC
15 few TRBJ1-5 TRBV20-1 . CSARDLAGNNQPQHF TGCAGTGCTAGAGATTTGGCGGGGAACAATCAGCCCCAGCATTTT
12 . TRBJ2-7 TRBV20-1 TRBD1 CSARSTGYEQYF TGCAGTGCTAGATCGACAGGGTACGAGCAGTACTTC
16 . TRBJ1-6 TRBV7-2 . CASSKSRGSYNSPLHF TGTGCCAGCAGCAAAAGCAGGGGTTCCTATAATTCACCCCTCCACTTT
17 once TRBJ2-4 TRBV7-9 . CARSLGSWSLAKNIQYF TGTGCCAGAAGCTTAGGAAGTTGGTCCTTAGCCAAAAACATTCAGTACTTC
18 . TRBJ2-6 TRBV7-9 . CASSPGQTTGAGANVLTF TGTGCCAGCAGCCCCGGACAGACGACGGGAGCTGGGGCCAACGTCCTGACTTTC
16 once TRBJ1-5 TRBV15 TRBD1 CATSSRGQGRNQPQHF TGTGCCACCAGCAGTAGAGGACAGGGGCGTAATCAGCCCCAGCATTTT
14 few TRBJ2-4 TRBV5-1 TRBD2 CASSLSGGADIQYF TGCGCCAGCAGCCTTAGCGGGGGGGCGGACATTCAGTACTTC
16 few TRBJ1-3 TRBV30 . CAWAGHRLNSGNTIYF TGTGCCTGGGCGGGACACCGGCTAAACTCTGGAAACACCATATATTTT
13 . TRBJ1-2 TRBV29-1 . CSVETTEWDGYTF TGCAGCGTTGAAACAACGGAATGGGATGGCTACACCTTC
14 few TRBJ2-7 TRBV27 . CASSLSGSSYEQYF TGTGCCAGCAGTTTGTCTGGCAGTTCCTACGAGCAGTACTTC
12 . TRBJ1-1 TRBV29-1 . CSVGQVNTEAFF TGCAGCGTTGGACAGGTGAACACTGAAGCTTTCTTT
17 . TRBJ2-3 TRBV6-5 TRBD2 CASSYSTGSGSADTQYF TGTGCCAGCAGTTACTCAACAGGAAGCGGGAGCGCAGATACGCAGTATTTT
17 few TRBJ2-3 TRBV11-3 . CASSPGDLSLGTDTQYF TGTGCCAGCAGCCCCGGTGACTTATCGCTTGGGACAGATACGCAGTATTTT
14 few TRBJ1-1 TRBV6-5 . CASSYSRRGAEAFF TGTGCCAGCAGTTACTCGAGGAGGGGCGCTGAAGCTTTCTTT
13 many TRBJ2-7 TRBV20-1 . CSANRDTSYEQYF TGCAGTGCCAACCGGGACACCTCCTACGAGCAGTACTTC
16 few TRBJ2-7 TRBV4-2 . CASSQSFGRDSYEQYF TGTGCCAGCAGCCAATCTTTCGGCAGGGATAGCTACGAGCAGTACTTC
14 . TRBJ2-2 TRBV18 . CASSAKKGTGELFF TGTGCCAGCTCAGCGAAAAAGGGCACCGGGGAGCTGTTTTTT
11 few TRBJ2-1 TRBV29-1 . CSVEEDNEQFF TGCAGCGTTGAAGAGGACAATGAGCAGTTCTTC
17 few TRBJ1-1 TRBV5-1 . CASSTSVVAGVNTEAFF TGCGCCAGCAGCACCTCTGTGGTCGCAGGGGTGAACACTGAAGCTTTCTTT
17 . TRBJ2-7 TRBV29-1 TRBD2 CSVKTGTSGNSSYEQYF TGCAGCGTGAAAACCGGGACTAGCGGGAACAGCTCCTACGAGCAGTACTTC
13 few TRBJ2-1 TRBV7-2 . CASSPDRYNEQFF TGTGCCAGCAGCCCGGACAGATACAATGAGCAGTTCTTC
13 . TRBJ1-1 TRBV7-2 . CASSPRGGTEAFF TGTGCCAGCAGCCCCAGGGGAGGCACTGAAGCTTTCTTT
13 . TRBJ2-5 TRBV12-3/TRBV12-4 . CASSFRGSETQYF TGTGCCAGCAGTTTCCGGGGGAGTGAGACCCAGTACTTC
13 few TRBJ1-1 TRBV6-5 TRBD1 CASKDRTRPEAFF TGTGCCAGCAAGGACAGGACCCGCCCTGAAGCTTTCTTT
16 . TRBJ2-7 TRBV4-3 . CASSHTSGGISYEQYF TGCGCCAGCAGCCATACCTCTGGGGGGATCTCCTACGAGCAGTACTTC
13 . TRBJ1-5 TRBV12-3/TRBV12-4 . CASSDISNQPQHF TGTGCCAGCAGCGACATTAGCAATCAGCCCCAGCATTTT
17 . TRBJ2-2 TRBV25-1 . CASSESPGEVNTGELFF TGTGCCAGCAGTGAATCCCCGGGAGAGGTGAACACCGGGGAGCTGTTTTTT
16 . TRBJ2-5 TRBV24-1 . CATSDFRVSRGETQYF TGTGCCACCAGTGATTTCCGGGTCAGTAGGGGAGAGACCCAGTACTTC
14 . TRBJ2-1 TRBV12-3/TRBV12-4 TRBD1 CASHRDSSYNEQFF TGTGCCAGCCACCGGGACAGCTCCTACAATGAGCAGTTCTTC
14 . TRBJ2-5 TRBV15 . CATSRDRQLGTQYF TGTGCCACCAGCAGAGATCGGCAGTTAGGAACCCAGTACTTC
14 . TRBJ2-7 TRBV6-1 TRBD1 CASTGTADPYEQYF TGTGCCAGCACCGGGACAGCAGATCCCTACGAGCAGTACTTC